This TCR beta chain stems from a study of T-cell memory formation after mild COVID-19. TCRdb ran MiXCR on the 5' RACE reads and lists one entry per CDR3 protein. The sample carries about 110,000 distinct CDR3 sequences, about 18% recorded once. The CDR3 totals 14 residues. CDR1 is SGHTA, CDR2 FQGTGA, per germline. The V gene lost 2 bases and the J gene lost 1 base, with 8 bases spanning the gap. The sequenced sample consisted of PBMCs or a T cell subset sorted from them (not recorded which). The clonotype was recovered from a man younger than 35 who had mild COVID-19 (a few samples of this study predate the infection). Cell type and time point are not known. This chain connects TRBV7-3 to TRBJ1-1; D is ambiguous. As DNA, the CDR3 is TGTGCCAGCAGCTTATATCGGGGGAACACTGAAGCTTTCTTT. Protein sequence: CASSLYRGNTEAFF.